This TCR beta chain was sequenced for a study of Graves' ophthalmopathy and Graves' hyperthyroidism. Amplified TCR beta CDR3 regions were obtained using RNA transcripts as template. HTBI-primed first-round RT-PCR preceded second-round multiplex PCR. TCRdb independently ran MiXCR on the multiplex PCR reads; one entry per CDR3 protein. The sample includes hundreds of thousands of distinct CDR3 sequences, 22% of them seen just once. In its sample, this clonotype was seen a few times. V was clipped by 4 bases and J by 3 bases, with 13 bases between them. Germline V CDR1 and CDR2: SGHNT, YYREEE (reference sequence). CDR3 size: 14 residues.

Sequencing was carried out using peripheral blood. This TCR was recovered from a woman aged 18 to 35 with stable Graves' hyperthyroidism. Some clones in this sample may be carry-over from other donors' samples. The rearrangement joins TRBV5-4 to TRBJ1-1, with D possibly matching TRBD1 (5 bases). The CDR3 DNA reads TGTGCCAGCAGCCGGAGCTGGGGGGACACTGAAGCTTTCTTT. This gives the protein CASSRSWGDTEAFF.